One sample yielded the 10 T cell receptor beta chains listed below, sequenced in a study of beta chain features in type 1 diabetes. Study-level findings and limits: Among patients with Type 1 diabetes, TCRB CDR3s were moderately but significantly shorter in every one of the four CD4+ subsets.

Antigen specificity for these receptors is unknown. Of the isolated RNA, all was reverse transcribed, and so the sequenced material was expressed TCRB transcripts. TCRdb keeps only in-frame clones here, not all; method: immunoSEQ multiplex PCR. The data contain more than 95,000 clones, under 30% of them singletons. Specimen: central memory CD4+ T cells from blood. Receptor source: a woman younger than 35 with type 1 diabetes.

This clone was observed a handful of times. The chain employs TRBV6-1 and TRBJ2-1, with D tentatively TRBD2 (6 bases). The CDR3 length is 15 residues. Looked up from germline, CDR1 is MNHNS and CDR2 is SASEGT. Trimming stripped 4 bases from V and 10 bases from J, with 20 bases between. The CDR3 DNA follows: TGTGCCAGCAGTGGGACTACACCGCCCGCAGCAGAGCAGTTCTTC. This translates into CASSGTTPPAAEQFF.

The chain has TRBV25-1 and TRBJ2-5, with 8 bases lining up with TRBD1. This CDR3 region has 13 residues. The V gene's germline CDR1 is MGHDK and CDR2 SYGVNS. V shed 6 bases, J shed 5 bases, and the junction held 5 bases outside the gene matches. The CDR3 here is CASRGQVLETQYF. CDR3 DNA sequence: TGTGCCAGCAGGGGACAGGTCCTGGAGACCCAGTACTTC.

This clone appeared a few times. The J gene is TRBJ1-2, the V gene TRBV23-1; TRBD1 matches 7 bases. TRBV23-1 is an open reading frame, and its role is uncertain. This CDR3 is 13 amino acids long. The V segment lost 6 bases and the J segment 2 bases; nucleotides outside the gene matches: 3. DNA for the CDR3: TGCGCCAGCAGACAGGGGCCCAACTATGGCTACACCTTC. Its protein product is CASRQGPNYGYTF.

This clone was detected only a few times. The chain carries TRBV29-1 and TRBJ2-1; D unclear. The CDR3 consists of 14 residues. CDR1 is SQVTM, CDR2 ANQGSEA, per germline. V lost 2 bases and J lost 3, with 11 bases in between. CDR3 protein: CSVETLYFYNEQFF. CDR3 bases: TGCAGCGTTGAAACTCTCTACTTCTACAATGAGCAGTTCTTC.

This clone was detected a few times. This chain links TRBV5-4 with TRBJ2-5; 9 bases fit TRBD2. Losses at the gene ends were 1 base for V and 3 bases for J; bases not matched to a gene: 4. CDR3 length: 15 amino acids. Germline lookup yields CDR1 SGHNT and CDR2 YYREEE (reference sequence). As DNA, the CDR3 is TGTGCCAGCAGCTTGCGCCTAGCGGGGAAAGAGACCCAGTACTTC. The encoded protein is CASSLRLAGKETQYF.

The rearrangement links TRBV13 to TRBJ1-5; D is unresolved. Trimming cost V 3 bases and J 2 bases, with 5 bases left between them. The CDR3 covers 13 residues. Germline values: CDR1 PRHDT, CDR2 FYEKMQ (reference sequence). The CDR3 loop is CASSFRGNQPQHF. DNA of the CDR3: TGTGCCAGCAGCTTCCGGGGCAATCAGCCCCAGCATTTT.

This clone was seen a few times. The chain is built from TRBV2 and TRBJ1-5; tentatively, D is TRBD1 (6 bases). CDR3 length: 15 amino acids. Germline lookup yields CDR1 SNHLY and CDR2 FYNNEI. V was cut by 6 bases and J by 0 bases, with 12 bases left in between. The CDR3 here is CASSWTVYSNQPQHF. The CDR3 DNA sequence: TGTGCCAGCAGCTGGACAGTTTATAGCAATCAGCCCCAGCATTTT.

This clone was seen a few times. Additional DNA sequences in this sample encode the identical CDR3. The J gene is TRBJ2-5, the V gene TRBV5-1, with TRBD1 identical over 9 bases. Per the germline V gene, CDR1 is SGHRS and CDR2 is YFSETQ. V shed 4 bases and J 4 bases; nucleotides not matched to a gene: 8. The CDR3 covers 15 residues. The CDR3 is CASSLGQGGGETQYF. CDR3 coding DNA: TGCGCCAGCAGCCTGGGACAGGGTGGTGGAGAGACCCAGTACTTC.

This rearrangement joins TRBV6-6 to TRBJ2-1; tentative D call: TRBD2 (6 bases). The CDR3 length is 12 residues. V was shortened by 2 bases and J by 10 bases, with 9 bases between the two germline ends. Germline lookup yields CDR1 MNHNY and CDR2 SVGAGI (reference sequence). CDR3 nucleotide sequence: TGTGCCAGCAGTTACGGGGAGGTGGAGCAGTTCTTC. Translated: CASSYGEVEQFF.

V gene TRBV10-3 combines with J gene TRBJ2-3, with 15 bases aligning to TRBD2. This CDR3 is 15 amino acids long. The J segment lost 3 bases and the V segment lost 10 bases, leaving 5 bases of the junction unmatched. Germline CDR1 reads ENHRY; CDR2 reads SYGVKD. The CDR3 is CATRTSGRATDTQYF. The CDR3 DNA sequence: TGTGCCACCAGGACTAGCGGGAGGGCGACAGATACGCAGTATTTT.